The clone carrying this T cell receptor beta chain has ten or more counts. The data stem from a study of T cells in Graves' hyperthyroidism and ophthalmopathy. From RNA transcripts, TCR beta CDR3 regions were amplified. Researchers ran a first-round RT-PCR on the TCR CDR3 using the HTBI primer set. TCRdb called the multiplex PCR reads again in MiXCR, with one record for every CDR3 protein. The table has around 180,000 distinct CDR3 sequences, more than 15% seen once. Stable disease denoted Graves' hyperthyroidism without ophthalmopathy progression within 18 months. This TCR was sampled from a woman aged 50 to 60 with Graves' hyperthyroidism. Sequenced input: blood.

DNA of the CDR3: TGCGCCAGCAGCTTGGACAGGGAGGCCGGGGAGCTGTTTTTT. Its translation: CASSLDREAGELFF. This sequence joins TRBV5-1 and TRBJ2-2; D is perhaps TRBD1 or TRBD2 (6 bases each). The CDR3 runs 14 residues. Germline values: CDR1 SGHRS, CDR2 YFSETQ. V shed 0 bases and J shed 6 bases, with 9 bases lying between them.